This T cell receptor (beta chain) was recovered during a study of T cells in Graves' hyperthyroidism and ophthalmopathy. Study summary: Prior to any treatment, at the point of initial diagnosis, peripheral blood was collected.

This clonotype has a handful of counts. Diagnosis rested on symptoms, serum thyroxine and TRAb, thyroid ultrasound, and orbital computed tomography. PBMCs were obtained from under 13 ml fresh peripheral blood. Amplified TCR beta CDR3 regions derived from RNA transcripts. Carried out on the TCR CDR3, a first-round RT-PCR used the HTBI primer set. TCRdb itself ran the multiplex PCR reads through MiXCR, one entry per CDR3 protein. The sample carries approximately 400,000 distinct CDR3 sequences, roughly 25% recorded once. Trimming removed 1 base from V and 3 bases from J, with 6 bases in between. This CDR3 has 13 residues. CDR1 and CDR2 from the germline V gene are MNHNS and SASEGT.

Source material: blood. The genes are TRBV6-1 and TRBJ1-2, with D unclear. The receptor's source is a man aged 50-59 years with Graves' hyperthyroidism. CDR3 coding DNA: TGTGCCAGCAGTGAAGGCCTTGACTATGGCTACACCTTC. Its protein is CASSEGLDYGYTF.